This T cell receptor beta chain was identified in a study of blood T cell repertoires in COVID-19. About the research overall: Collection of acute and convalescent COVID-19 samples took place in the United States, Italy and Spain. T cells, B-cell-depleted T cells, or PBMCs provided the cDNA or gDNA that served as material.

This CDR3 comprises 16 residues. Trimming removed 4 bases at V and 0 bases at J, with 13 bases between. The germline V gene encodes CDR1 SNHLY and CDR2 FYNNEI. This table comes from immunoSEQ multiplex PCR, and its TCRdb copy is limited to in-frame clones, with some not included. The sample has 370,000 or so clones, more than 75% seen once; the top ten hold roughly 1.1%. The sample taken for sequencing was peripheral blood. The TCR originated in a human donor with acute or convalescent COVID-19. The donor label of this sample is uncertain. The V gene is TRBV2, the J gene TRBJ2-1, with D possibly being TRBD2 (5 bases). CDR3 region: CASSGGLRSSYNEQFF. Here the CDR3 DNA reads TGTGCCAGCAGTGGAGGGCTTAGGAGCTCCTACAATGAGCAGTTCTTC.